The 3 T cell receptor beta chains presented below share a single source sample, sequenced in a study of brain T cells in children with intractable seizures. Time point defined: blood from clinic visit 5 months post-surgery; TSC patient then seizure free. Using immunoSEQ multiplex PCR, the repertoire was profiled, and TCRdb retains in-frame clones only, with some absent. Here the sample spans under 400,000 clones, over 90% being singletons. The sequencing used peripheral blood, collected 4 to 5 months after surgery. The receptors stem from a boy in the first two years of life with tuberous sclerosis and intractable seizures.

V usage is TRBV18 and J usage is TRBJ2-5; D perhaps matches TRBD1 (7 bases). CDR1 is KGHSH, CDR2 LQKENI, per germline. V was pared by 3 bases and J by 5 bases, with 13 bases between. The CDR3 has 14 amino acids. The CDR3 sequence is CASSPEGAPETQYF. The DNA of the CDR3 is TGTGCCAGCTCACCGGAGGGGGCCCCGGAGACCCAGTACTTC.

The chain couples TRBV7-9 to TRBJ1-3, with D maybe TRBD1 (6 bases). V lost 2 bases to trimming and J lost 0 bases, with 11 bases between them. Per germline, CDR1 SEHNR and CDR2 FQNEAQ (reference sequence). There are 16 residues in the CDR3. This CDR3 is CASSLTGTSSGNTIYF. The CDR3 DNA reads TGTGCCAGCAGCTTAACCGGGACAAGCTCTGGAAACACCATATATTTT.

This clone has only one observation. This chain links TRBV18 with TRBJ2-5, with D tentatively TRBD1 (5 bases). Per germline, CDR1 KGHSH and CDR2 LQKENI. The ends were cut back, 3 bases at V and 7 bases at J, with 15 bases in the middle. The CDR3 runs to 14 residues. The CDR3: CASSPTDTSGTQYF. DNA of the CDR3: TGTGCCAGCTCACCGACGGACACCTCTGGGACCCAGTACTTC.